These 11 T cell receptor beta chains were sequenced from one sample in a study of radiotherapy plus CTLA-4 blockade in lung cancer. Measured with immunoSEQ multiplex PCR; TCRdb has only the in-frame clones, and not every one. The sample carries tens of thousands of clones, 75% to 85% recorded once. Sequencing used peripheral blood, obtained from a patient treated with radiotherapy plus ipilimumab. The receptors were gathered from a human donor with non-small cell lung cancer that progressed on radiotherapy plus ipilimumab.

CDR3 in DNA: TGTGCCAGCAGCTCTAGTAGTAAGTCAGATACGCAGTATTTT. It translates to CASSSSSKSDTQYF. The chain couples TRBV11-2 to TRBJ2-3; no firm D call. The CDR3 spans 14 residues. Germline assignment: CDR1 SGHAT and CDR2 FQNNGV. Trimming left V 4 bases short and J 4 bases short, with 12 bases between.

This chain links TRBV7-3 with TRBJ2-1, with 11 positions matching TRBD2. V was clipped by 5 bases and J by 5 bases; unmatched bases: 2. The germline V gene encodes CDR1 SGHTA and CDR2 FQGTGA. The CDR3 runs to 14 residues. In DNA form, the CDR3 reads TGTGCCAGCAGCGCTAGCGGGGGGAACAATGAGCAGTTCTTC. This codes for CASSASGGNNEQFF.

The chain carries TRBV7-2 and TRBJ1-1; 7 bases fit TRBD1. V shed 6 bases and J 8 bases; nucleotides not matched to a gene: 15. Germline assignment: CDR1 SGHTA and CDR2 FQGNSA. This CDR3 comprises 15 residues. CDR3 sequence reads: CASRAEGAGSKEAFF. For the CDR3, the DNA is TGTGCCAGCAGGGCAGAGGGGGCAGGAAGTAAGGAAGCTTTCTTT.

The CDR3 loop reads CASSKDYSQETQYF. CDR3 sequence (DNA): TGTGCCAGCAGTAAGGACTATTCCCAAGAGACCCAGTACTTC. The gene calls are TRBV6-4 and TRBJ2-5; maybe TRBD2 (6 bases). Trimming cost V 5 bases and J 1 base, with 11 bases left between them. CDR1 is MRHNA and CDR2 is SNTAGT in the germline V gene. The CDR3 extends over 14 amino acids.

The J gene is TRBJ2-3, the V gene TRBV5-1, with D tentatively TRBD2 (6 bases). The CDR3 spans 16 residues. V was trimmed by 3 bases and J by 2 bases, leaving 16 bases between them. CDR1 and CDR2 from the germline V gene are SGHRS and YFSETQ. The CDR3, as DNA: TGCGCCAGCAGCTCCGCCGGGACTCCGAACACAGATACGCAGTATTTT. Amino acids: CASSSAGTPNTDTQYF.

CDR3 protein: CASSNRDSGNTIYF. The CDR3 nucleotides read TGTGCCAGCAGTAACAGGGACTCTGGAAACACCATATATTTT. The chain combines TRBV6-1 with TRBJ1-3, with D perhaps TRBD1 (6 bases). CDR1 MNHNS and CDR2 SASEGT come from the germline V gene. V was pared by 5 bases and J by 0 bases, with 8 bases between. The CDR3 runs 14 residues.

V usage is TRBV9 and J usage is TRBJ2-1; D is possibly TRBD1 (5 bases). The V end was cut by 2 bases, the J end by 7 bases, with 13 bases between. CDR1 SGDLS and CDR2 YYNGEE come from the germline V gene. There are 14 residues in the CDR3. In DNA form, the CDR3 reads TGTGCCAGCAGCGTCCGCGCAGGGAAGAATGAGCAGTTCTTC. Translating it yields CASSVRAGKNEQFF.

This chain links TRBV5-1 with TRBJ1-5; no firm D call. Germline V gives CDR1 SGHRS, CDR2 YFSETQ. The CDR3 is 14 amino acids. The V end lost 0 bases, the J end lost 3 bases, and 7 bases lay between the germline ends. DNA of the CDR3: TGCGCCAGCAGCTTGGACAGCTCCAATCAGCCCCAGCATTTT. This codes for CASSLDSSNQPQHF.

This chain connects TRBV19 to TRBJ1-4; D is possibly TRBD1 (6 bases). The germline CDR1 and CDR2 sequences are LNHDA and SQIVND (reference sequence). V was cut by 6 bases and J by 5 bases, with 16 bases left in between. The CDR3 sequence is 15 residues long. The DNA of the CDR3 is TGTGCCAGTAGAGCCGACAGGCCCAACAATGAAAAACTGTTTTTT. Protein product: CASRADRPNNEKLFF.

The chain uses TRBV6-1 and TRBJ2-5, with D possibly matching TRBD1 (5 bases). The DNA end is more similar to TRBJ2-7, so the J call may be wrong. CDR3 length: 17 amino acids. Germline V gene lookup returns CDR1 MNHNS and CDR2 SASEGT. CDR3 DNA sequence: TGTGCCAGCAGTGTAAGGATTGACAGTCGACCCTCCTACGAGCAGTACTTC. Translated, it gives CASSVRIDSRPSYEQYF.

The chain has TRBV4-2 and TRBJ2-1; 7 bases align to TRBD2. V lost 0 bases to trimming and J lost 0 bases; unmatched junction nucleotides: 5. Germline assignment: CDR1 LGHNA and CDR2 YNFKEQ. This CDR3 contains 17 residues. The chain's CDR3 is CASSQDISGASYNEQFF. CDR3 sequence (DNA): TGTGCCAGCAGCCAAGATATAAGCGGGGCCTCCTACAATGAGCAGTTCTTC.